This T cell receptor (beta chain) was retrieved from a study of blood T cell repertoires in COVID-19. In the study overall: The study drew acute and convalescent COVID-19 samples from the United States, Italy and Spain. In each case, the material was cDNA or gDNA derived from T cells, B-cell-depleted T cells, or PBMCs.

Germline CDR1 is MDHEN and CDR2 is SYDVKM. The CDR3 is 15 amino acids. The V gene end was trimmed by 9 bases and the J gene end by 3 bases; junction bases not matched to a gene: 13. Per the authors' pipeline: Scientists estimated how many nucleated cells there were by amplifying reference gene primers. TCRdb keeps only in-frame clones here, not all; method: immunoSEQ multiplex PCR. For V, J and clone size, that table is used; D and trimming come from the DNA. Among roughly 80,000 clones listed, around four fifths were seen once. The sample consisted of peripheral blood. This TCR was sampled from a human donor in a cohort sampled during active COVID-19. The V and J genes are TRBV28 and TRBJ1-1; 7 positions match TRBD1. CDR3 sequence (DNA): TGTGCCAGTCCCGCCGCGGAGGGGGCATACACTGAAGCTTTCTTT. Protein sequence: CASPAAEGAYTEAFF.